The 30 T cell receptor beta chains in this list originate from one sample, sequenced in a study of blood T cell repertoires in COVID-19. Profiling relied on immunoSEQ multiplex PCR, and the TCRdb table lists in-frame clones only, not all of them. The sample carries 300,000 or so clones, roughly 86% recorded once. The source material was peripheral blood. These receptors originate from a woman aged 45-60 years who had recovered from COVID-19.

The V call is TRBV7-2, the J call TRBJ2-2; D is undetermined. Germline CDR1 reads SGHTA; CDR2 reads FQGNSA. V lost 2 bases, J lost 6 bases, and 7 bases lay in between. The CDR3 runs 13 residues. CDR3 residues: CASSLLYAGELFF. The CDR3 DNA is TGTGCCAGCAGCTTATTGTATGCCGGGGAGCTGTTTTTT. The full variable domain, rest sourced from reference TRBV7-2 and TRBJ2-2, is GAGVSQSPSNKVTEKGKDVELRCDPISGHTALYWYRQSLGQGLEFLIYFQGNSAPDKSGLPSDRFSAERTGGSVSTLTIQRTQQEDSAVYLCASSLLYAGELFFGEGSRLTVL.

There are a few counts of this clone. V is TRBV30 and J is TRBJ1-5; no definite D call. Germline V gene lookup returns CDR1 GTSNPN and CDR2 SVGIG (reference sequence). There are 17 residues in the CDR3. V gave up 0 bases and J gave up 2 bases, with 17 bases separating them. CDR3 sequence reads: CAWSVSARGYGNQPQHF. The CDR3 region has the DNA TGTGCCTGGAGTGTATCGGCCAGAGGATACGGCAATCAGCCCCAGCATTTT.

Comment on this clone: Other DNA sequences in the sample encode the same CDR3. The V and J genes are TRBV18 and TRBJ1-2; D not certain. Trimming left V 3 bases short and J 4 bases short, with 6 bases between. Germline loops: CDR1 KGHSH, CDR2 LQKENI. This CDR3 region has 12 residues. CDR3 residues: CASSPGGYGYTF. The CDR3 DNA sequence: TGTGCCAGCTCACCCGGAGGCTATGGCTACACCTTC.

The chain joins TRBV9 to TRBJ2-2, with TRBD2 identical over 15 bases. Germline V CDR1 and CDR2: SGDLS, YYNGEE. Trimming removed 2 bases from V and 5 bases from J; junction bases left unmatched: 4. The CDR3 length is 17 residues. The CDR3 nucleotides read TGTGCCAGCAGCGTTGCCGGACTAGCGGGGGGGACCGGGGAGCTGTTTTTT. This translates into CASSVAGLAGGTGELFF.

In its sample, this clone was seen once. V gene TRBV29-1 combines with J gene TRBJ2-7; 8 nucleotides align to TRBD2. V shed 6 bases and J 3 bases; nucleotides not matched to a gene: 10. Germline lookup yields CDR1 SQVTM and CDR2 ANQGSEA. CDR3 length: 14 residues. This chain's CDR3 is CSVTHGGRSYEQYF. CDR3 coding DNA: TGCAGCGTGACCCACGGCGGGAGGAGCTACGAGCAGTACTTC.

This clone was counted a few times. Different DNA sequences within this sample yield the same CDR3. This rearrangement joins TRBV9 to TRBJ1-2; 9 nucleotides align to TRBD1. The J segment lost 2 bases and the V segment lost 0 bases, leaving 2 bases of the junction unmatched. Germline CDR1 is SGDLS and CDR2 is YYNGEE. The CDR3 runs 15 residues. The CDR3 DNA reads as TGTGCCAGCAGCGTAGGGGGGACAGGGAACTATGGCTACACCTTC. It yields the protein CASSVGGTGNYGYTF. Combining the CDR3 with reference TRBV9 and TRBJ1-2 gives the whole variable domain DSGVTQTPKHLITATGQRVTLRCSPRSGDLSVYWYQQSLDQGLQFLIQYYNGEERAKGNILERFSAQQFPDLHSELNLSSLELGDSALYFCASSVGGTGNYGYTFGSGTRLTVV.

This clone was seen only once. The chain is built from TRBV18 and TRBJ2-7; 11 bases are shared with TRBD2. This CDR3 comprises 15 residues. The germline V gene has CDR1 KGHSH and CDR2 LQKENI. J was trimmed by 2 bases and V by 5 bases; bases with no gene match: 5. The CDR3 here is CASSVLAGGPYEQYF. In DNA, the CDR3 is TGTGCCAGCTCAGTCTTAGCGGGAGGGCCCTACGAGCAGTACTTC.

This chain joins TRBV28 and TRBJ1-2; maybe TRBD1 (5 bases). The length of the CDR3 is 12 residues. V was cut by 5 bases and J by 8 bases, with 12 bases left in between. Germline V lookup: CDR1 MDHEN, CDR2 SYDVKM. The CDR3 DNA follows: TGTGCCAGCAGTCCCAGGGTAAGGGGCTACACCTTC. The encoded protein is CASSPRVRGYTF.

V usage is TRBV7-2 and J usage is TRBJ2-7, with D maybe TRBD1 (6 bases). The CDR3 covers 11 residues. V was trimmed by 5 bases and J by 12 bases, leaving 14 bases between them. Germline V gene sequence: CDR1 SGHTA, CDR2 FQGNSA. CDR3 in DNA: TGTGCCAGCAGCCCTTCCAGGGGTCTGTACTTC. It translates to CASSPSRGLYF.

This chain connects TRBV19 to TRBJ1-2; D gene unclear. Germline lookup yields CDR1 LNHDA and CDR2 SQIVND (reference sequence). The ends were cut back, 6 bases at V and 2 bases at J, with 7 bases in the middle. The CDR3 has 12 amino acids. Here the CDR3 DNA reads TGTGCCAGTAGCATTCGGAACTATGGCTACACCTTC. It specifies CASSIRNYGYTF.

The CDR3 nucleotides are TGTGCCAGCAGCCTCCGGGACAACACCTACGAGCAGTACTTC. This translates into CASSLRDNTYEQYF. V is TRBV3-1 (or the pseudogene TRBV3-2) and J is TRBJ2-7; D is possibly TRBD1 (6 bases). CDR1 LGHDT and CDR2 YNNKEL come from the germline V gene (reference sequence). Trimming removed 4 bases from V and 2 bases from J, with 12 bases in between. The CDR3 consists of 14 residues.

The genes are TRBV21-1 and TRBJ1-2; TRBD1 is taken as the D call from the table, unchecked against the DNA. TRBV21-1 is tagged as a pseudogene. This CDR3 has 16 amino acids. CDR3: CASSRIHRDRVLGYTF. The DNA of the CDR3 is TGTGCCAGCAGCAGGATACACCGGGACAGGGTTCTTGGCTACACCTTC.

The genes are TRBV6-5 and TRBJ1-6, with 7 bases identical to TRBD1. Looked up from germline, CDR1 is MNHEY and CDR2 is SVGAGI. Losses at the gene ends were 7 bases for V and 3 bases for J; bases not matched to a gene: 6. The CDR3 loop spans 15 amino acids. In nucleotides, the CDR3 is TGTGCCAGCACCCAGGGGGGTGTCTATAATTCACCCCTCCACTTT. It yields the protein CASTQGGVYNSPLHF.

The chain uses TRBV7-8 and TRBJ2-3; D not resolved. Germline CDR1 SGHVS, CDR2 FQNEAQ. The CDR3 has 13 residues. Trimming removed 3 bases at V and 12 bases at J, with 16 bases between. The CDR3 here is CASSFFGDSSQYF. Here the CDR3 DNA reads TGTGCCAGCAGCTTTTTTGGAGATTCGTCCCAGTATTTT.

The gene calls are TRBV30 and TRBJ1-4, with TRBD1 matching over 7 bases. The germline gives CDR1 GTSNPN, CDR2 SVGIG (reference sequence). This CDR3 contains 13 residues. J gave up 2 bases and V 6 bases, and 3 bases lay outside the gene matches. The CDR3 nucleotides read TGTGCCTGCCAACAGGGGACTAATGAAAAACTGTTTTTT. This translates into CACQQGTNEKLFF.

The chain links TRBV28 to TRBJ1-4; D is possibly TRBD1 (6 bases). Trimming left V 2 bases short and J 9 bases short, with 10 bases between. This CDR3 spans 13 amino acids. Germline assignment: CDR1 MDHEN and CDR2 SYDVKM. The CDR3 DNA reads TGTGCCAGCAGTTTAGGGGGGGCTCAAAAACTGTTTTTT. Encoded protein: CASSLGGAQKLFF.

The chain couples TRBV20-1 to TRBJ2-7; TRBD1 matches 7 bases. Germline V gene data show CDR1 as DFQATT and CDR2 as SNEGSKA (reference sequence). The CDR3 contains 17 residues. The trim removed 3 bases at V and 0 bases at J, leaving 14 bases unmatched. The chain's CDR3 is CSASSGQWYSSSYEQYF. CDR3 in DNA: TGCAGTGCTAGTTCGGGACAGTGGTATTCCAGCTCCTACGAGCAGTACTTC.

This sequence joins TRBV15 and TRBJ2-7; 7 nucleotides match TRBD2. The CDR3 is made up of 15 amino acids. With 0 bases clipped from V and 2 bases from J, the junction kept 4 bases outside the gene matches. CDR1 and CDR2 from the germline V gene are LNHNV and YYDKDF (reference sequence). The DNA for the CDR3 is TGTGCCACCAGCAGAGAAAAGGGACTAACCTACGAGCAGTACTTC. Protein sequence: CATSREKGLTYEQYF.

This clone was seen once. The gene calls are TRBV11-2 and TRBJ2-7; TRBD1 might be the D (6 bases). In germline, CDR1 is SGHAT, CDR2 FQNNGV. The CDR3 has 16 amino acids. V gave up 5 bases and J gave up 2 bases, with 19 bases separating them. The CDR3 DNA reads TGTGCCAGCAGCCCGGATGCCGGGACACCGACCTACGAGCAGTACTTC. Its protein is CASSPDAGTPTYEQYF.

The gene calls are TRBV24-1 and TRBJ2-2; 7 bases match TRBD2. This CDR3 region has 16 residues. Germline lookup yields CDR1 KGHDR and CDR2 SFDVKD. The junction had 15 bases not matched to a gene; V was cut back by 12 bases and J by 3 bases. CDR3 loop: CASKSRGDGDTGELFF. In DNA, the CDR3 is TGTGCCTCTAAGAGTCGGGGGGACGGGGACACCGGGGAGCTGTTTTTT.

This chain links TRBV6-5 with TRBJ2-3; D is possibly TRBD1 (6 bases). The CDR3 has 13 residues. Trimming stripped 6 bases from V and 6 bases from J, with 13 bases between. Per germline, CDR1 MNHEY and CDR2 SVGAGI. The CDR3 coding sequence is TGTGCCAGCAGGACTACAGGGTTGGATACGCAGTATTTT. This gives the protein CASRTTGLDTQYF.

This clone was counted once. The chain couples TRBV27 to TRBJ1-1, with TRBD1 matching over 7 bases. There are 13 residues in the CDR3. Trimming at V came to 6 bases and at J to 1 base, leaving 2 bases not matched to a gene. Germline V CDR1 and CDR2: MNHEY, SMNVEV (reference sequence). The CDR3 DNA sequence: TGTGCCAGCAGCCACAGGGGGAACACTGAAGCTTTCTTT. It is translated as CASSHRGNTEAFF.

The genes are TRBV27 and TRBJ2-3; 9 bases are shared with TRBD2. This CDR3 has 14 amino acids. Germline V gene sequence: CDR1 MNHEY, CDR2 SMNVEV (reference sequence). Trimming took 4 bases from V and 1 from J; bases not matched to a gene: 0. DNA of the CDR3: TGTGCCAGCAGTTGGACTAGCGGCACAGATACGCAGTATTTT. Translated: CASSWTSGTDTQYF.

The V gene is TRBV7-8, the J gene TRBJ1-5, with D maybe TRBD1 (5 bases). CDR1 and CDR2 (germline): SGHVS, FQNEAQ. The germline V and J ends were trimmed by 1 base and 0 bases, with 10 bases remaining between them. The CDR3 totals 16 residues. This CDR3 is CASSLVGADSNQPQHF. The CDR3, as DNA: TGTGCCAGCAGCTTAGTAGGGGCCGATAGCAATCAGCCCCAGCATTTT.

The genes are TRBV10-1 and TRBJ1-4, with 8 bases lining up with TRBD1. The junction had 11 bases not matched to a gene; V was cut back by 6 bases and J by 8 bases. The CDR3 consists of 15 residues. Germline V gene data show CDR1 as WNHNN and CDR2 as SYGVQD (reference sequence). CDR3 in amino acids: CASREVQGGLEKLFF. The CDR3 coding sequence is TGCGCCAGCAGGGAAGTACAGGGGGGTTTAGAAAAACTGTTTTTT.

The genes are TRBV19 and TRBJ2-2; D is unresolved. The CDR3 covers 11 residues. Germline CDR1 and CDR2: LNHDA and SQIVND (reference sequence). Trimming pared 9 bases from V and 3 bases from J, leaving 5 bases between. The CDR3 DNA reads as TGTGCCAGCCAGTACACCGGGGAGCTGTTTTTT. This translates into CASQYTGELFF.

V usage is TRBV7-9 and J usage is TRBJ1-1; 7 bases line up with TRBD1. The J segment lost 1 base and the V segment lost 7 bases, leaving 9 bases of the junction unmatched. The CDR3 spans 15 residues. The germline gives CDR1 SEHNR, CDR2 FQNEAQ (reference sequence). CDR3 sequence reads: CASKKQGNANTEAFF. DNA of the CDR3: TGTGCCAGCAAAAAACAGGGGAACGCGAACACTGAAGCTTTCTTT. Complete variable domain (other parts from reference TRBV7-9 and TRBJ1-1): DTGVSQNPRHKITKRGQNVTFRCDPISEHNRLYWYRQTLGQGPEFLTYFQNEAQLEKSRLLSDRFSAERPKGSFSTLEIQRTEQGDSAMYLCASKKQGNANTEAFFGQGTRLTVV.

The chain uses TRBV6-5 and TRBJ1-4; D is undetermined. Trimming removed 0 bases at V and 4 bases at J, with 12 bases between. The CDR3 is made up of 16 amino acids. CDR1 and CDR2 (germline): MNHEY, SVGAGI. The CDR3 loop is CASSYSRRRDNEKLFF. The CDR3 region has the DNA TGTGCCAGCAGTTACTCGAGGAGGCGGGATAATGAAAAACTGTTTTTT.

The J gene is TRBJ1-3, the V gene TRBV30, with D possibly being TRBD1 (6 bases). The V and J ends lost 3 bases and 0 bases respectively, with 12 bases between them. Germline V gives CDR1 GTSNPN, CDR2 SVGIG (reference sequence). CDR3 length: 15 amino acids. For the CDR3, the DNA is TGTGCCTGGAGGGACAGTCCCTCCTCTGGAAACACCATATATTTT. Translation gives CAWRDSPSSGNTIYF.

CDR3 nucleotides: TGCGCCAGCAGCTGGACTGGGAGGAACACCATATATTTT. Protein sequence: CASSWTGRNTIYF. V gene TRBV5-1 combines with J gene TRBJ1-3, with D unresolved. This CDR3 is 13 amino acids long. CDR1 SGHRS and CDR2 YFSETQ come from the germline V gene. Trimming shortened V by 3 bases and J by 7 bases, and 11 bases separated the two germline ends.